The 21 T cell receptor beta chains below were found in one sample sequenced in a study of T cells in Graves' hyperthyroidism and ophthalmopathy. Amplification of TCR beta CDR3 regions was performed using RNA transcripts as template. When the TCR CDR3 underwent first-round RT-PCR, the HTBI primer set was used. TCRdb ran MiXCR on the multiplex PCR reads and lists one entry per CDR3 protein. There are about 95,000 distinct CDR3 sequences in the sample; approximately 42% occur only once, and roughly 10% lies in the top ten. Sequenced input: peripheral blood or thyroid tissue (not recorded which). The receptors originated from a woman aged 30 to 39 with Graves' hyperthyroidism.

Concerning this clonotype: One junction end disagrees with the germline gene, perhaps due to a read error. V and J are TRBV7-2 and TRBJ1-3, with unresolved D. In germline, CDR1 is SGHTA, CDR2 FQGNSA. The CDR3 length is 14 residues. The CDR3 here is CASSLRNAGNTIYF. CDR3 in DNA: TGTGCCAGCAGCTTACGGAACGCTGGAAACACCATATATTTC.

This clonotype appeared many times. CDR3 in amino acids: CASSERLASSEQYF. CDR3 coding DNA: TGTGCCAGCAGCGAACGACTAGCCTCGAGCGAGCAGTACTTC. The rearrangement joins TRBV9 to TRBJ2-7; 7 bases are a match to TRBD2. Germline lookup yields CDR1 SGDLS and CDR2 YYNGEE. V lost 3 bases to trimming and J lost 6 bases; unmatched junction nucleotides: 9. This CDR3 region has 14 residues.

The V and J genes are TRBV2 and TRBJ1-5; D is possibly TRBD1 (5 bases). Germline lookup yields CDR1 SNHLY and CDR2 FYNNEI. CDR3 length: 15 amino acids. With 2 bases removed from V and 1 base from J, the gap between germline ends came to 9 bases. CDR3 coding DNA: TGTGCCAGCAGTGAACAGGGAAGAAGCAATCAGCCCCAGCATTTT. This sequence encodes CASSEQGRSNQPQHF.

This clonotype was seen many times. The genes are TRBV4-1 and TRBJ1-5; D is unresolved. Germline V gene lookup returns CDR1 MGHRA and CDR2 YSYEKL. The CDR3 runs to 15 residues. V lost 1 base and J lost 2, with 9 bases in between. Written as DNA, the CDR3 is TGCGCCAGCAGCCAAGTGACCCCGCGCAATCAGCCCCAGCATTTT. The encoded protein is CASSQVTPRNQPQHF.

The rearrangement uses TRBV15 and TRBJ1-5, with 9 nucleotides matching TRBD1. V shed 0 bases and J 2 bases; nucleotides not matched to a gene: 2. This CDR3 spans 16 amino acids. Germline values: CDR1 LNHNV, CDR2 YYDKDF (reference sequence). CDR3 DNA sequence: TGTGCCACCAGCAGAGAACAGGGGGCCGGCAATCAGCCCCAGCATTTT. This encodes CATSREQGAGNQPQHF.

This clonotype was picked up many times. The chain uses TRBV24-1 and TRBJ2-3; D gene unclear. The V gene lost 2 bases and the J gene lost 4 bases, with 9 bases spanning the gap. Germline assignment: CDR1 KGHDR and CDR2 SFDVKD. There are 14 residues in the CDR3. CDR3 region: CATSDSYFADTQYF. CDR3 coding DNA: TGTGCCACCAGTGATTCTTACTTCGCAGATACGCAGTATTTT.

This clonotype was observed many times. The J gene is TRBJ1-5, the V gene TRBV6-5, with D tentatively TRBD1 (6 bases). The length of the CDR3 is 13 residues. CDR1 is MNHEY and CDR2 is SVGAGI in the germline V gene. V lost 8 bases, J lost 5 bases, and 13 bases lay in between. This CDR3 reads CASGTGRYQPQHF. CDR3 in DNA: TGTGCCAGCGGAACAGGGCGGTATCAGCCCCAGCATTTT.

There are many counts of this clonotype. V gene TRBV6-5 combines with J gene TRBJ2-7; D not resolved. The germline V gene encodes CDR1 MNHEY and CDR2 SVGAGI. The CDR3 has 10 amino acids. V was clipped by 6 bases and J by 3 bases, with 3 bases between them. The CDR3 spells CASRLYEQYF. CDR3 DNA sequence: TGTGCCAGCAGGCTCTACGAGCAGTACTTC.

This chain uses TRBV4-2 with TRBJ2-7, with D tentatively TRBD2 (5 bases). The V gene lost 8 bases and the J gene lost 1 base, with 9 bases spanning the gap. CDR1 LGHNA and CDR2 YNFKEQ come from the germline V gene. The CDR3 sequence is 12 residues long. CDR3 DNA: TGTGCCAGCCGGACGGGATCCTACGAGCAGTACTTC. As protein: CASRTGSYEQYF.

This clonotype was recorded at least ten times. The J gene is TRBJ2-7, the V gene TRBV28; D is unclear. The CDR3 is 13 amino acids. V lost 7 bases to trimming and J lost 6 bases, with 16 bases between them. The V gene's germline CDR1 is MDHEN and CDR2 SYDVKM. Here the CDR3 DNA reads TGTGCCAGCACCTACTCCTGGACGGGCGAGCAGTACTTC. Translated, it gives CASTYSWTGEQYF.

The table lists this clonotype with many counts. This rearrangement joins TRBV7-8 to TRBJ2-7, with D tentatively TRBD1 (5 bases). The CDR3 runs to 14 residues. Between the trimmed V and J ends, which lost 2 bases and 7 bases, there was a span of 15 bases. CDR1 and CDR2 (germline): SGHVS, FQNEAQ. The CDR3 DNA follows: TGTGCCAGCAGCTTACGGACAAGGGGTGCAGAGCAGTACTTC. It encodes CASSLRTRGAEQYF.

The V gene is TRBV2, the J gene TRBJ1-2; no definite D call. V lost 6 bases and J lost 4, with 6 bases in between. The V gene's germline CDR1 is SNHLY and CDR2 FYNNEI. This CDR3 has 11 amino acids. In DNA, the CDR3 is TGTGCCAGCAGCGACGCCTATGGCTACACCTTC. It translates to CASSDAYGYTF.

This sequence joins TRBV6-1 and TRBJ2-7; 12 bases align to TRBD1. There are 15 residues in the CDR3. CDR1 and CDR2 (germline): MNHNS, SASEGT. V lost 6 bases, J lost 4 bases, and 7 bases stayed unmatched. The CDR3: CASRSPGQGAYEQYF. As DNA, the CDR3 is TGTGCCAGCAGATCCCCGGGACAGGGGGCATACGAGCAGTACTTC.

The sample holds many counts of this clonotype. The chain links TRBV7-9 to TRBJ2-7, with TRBD1 identical over 7 bases. With 5 bases clipped from V and 4 bases from J, the junction kept 5 bases outside the gene matches. This CDR3 has 13 amino acids. Germline CDR1 is SEHNR and CDR2 is FQNEAQ (reference sequence). CDR3 protein: CASSPTGRYEQYF. The CDR3 DNA is TGTGCCAGCAGCCCGACAGGGCGGTACGAGCAGTACTTC.

This clonotype was observed many times. This rearrangement joins TRBV7-9 to TRBJ1-4, with D unresolved. With 5 bases removed from V and 7 bases from J, the gap between germline ends came to 8 bases. CDR1 and CDR2 (germline): SEHNR, FQNEAQ (reference sequence). This CDR3 contains 12 residues. The CDR3 DNA is TGTGCCAGCAGCGCCGATACTGAAAAACTGTTTTTT. Protein sequence: CASSADTEKLFF.

The chain employs TRBV20-1 and TRBJ2-2; D ambiguous. Germline CDR1 and CDR2: DFQATT and SNEGSKA (reference sequence). The CDR3 consists of 12 residues. With 0 bases removed from V and 8 bases from J, the gap between germline ends came to 7 bases. CDR3 amino acids: CSARDRAGELFF. In nucleotides, the CDR3 is TGCAGTGCTAGAGATCGGGCAGGGGAGCTGTTTTTT.

As for this clonotype: A single base separates this from a much larger clone, so it may be a read error. The genes are TRBV28 and TRBJ1-1; D uncertain. The germline V gene has CDR1 MDHEN and CDR2 SYDVKM. The CDR3 length is 13 residues. This chain's CDR3 is CASRGGENTEVFF. The CDR3 coding sequence is TGTGCCAGCCGAGGAGGAGAGAACACTGAAGTTTTCTTT.

This clonotype has ten or more counts. This chain uses TRBV4-1 with TRBJ1-4; D is unresolved. Trimming took off 4 bases at V and 7 bases at J, with 13 bases between the two ends. The germline V gene encodes CDR1 MGHRA and CDR2 YSYEKL. This CDR3 is 14 amino acids long. CDR3 region: CASSLLGIGEKLFF. The CDR3 nucleotides read TGCGCCAGCAGCCTCCTGGGGATCGGTGAAAAACTGTTTTTT.

The rearrangement joins TRBV15 to TRBJ2-2; D not resolved. V lost 3 bases and J 7 bases, leaving 9 bases between the germline ends. Germline values: CDR1 LNHNV, CDR2 YYDKDF (reference sequence). This CDR3 contains 13 residues. The CDR3 sequence is CATSSFGDGELFF. CDR3 DNA sequence: TGTGCCACCAGCAGCTTCGGTGACGGGGAGCTGTTTTTT.

A few counts support this clonotype. The chain is built from TRBV6-6 and TRBJ2-7; D might be TRBD2 (6 bases). CDR3 size: 18 residues. Trimming shortened V by 5 bases and J by 0 bases, and 23 bases separated the two germline ends. The germline V gene encodes CDR1 MNHNY and CDR2 SVGAGI (reference sequence). In DNA, the CDR3 is TGTGCCAGCAGTGAAGCGGGTAGGGGCGGCTACCACTCCTACGAGCAGTACTTC. Translating it yields CASSEAGRGGYHSYEQYF.

Details on this clonotype: One end of the junction varies from germline; a read error may be responsible. The rearrangement joins TRBV15 to TRBJ2-7; 9 positions agree with TRBD1. The CDR3 is made up of 15 amino acids. Germline V CDR1 and CDR2: LNHNV, YYDKDF (reference sequence). As DNA, the CDR3 is TGTGCTACCAGCAGGACAGGGGCTAGGTCCTACGAGCAGTACTTC. It encodes CATSRTGARSYEQYF.